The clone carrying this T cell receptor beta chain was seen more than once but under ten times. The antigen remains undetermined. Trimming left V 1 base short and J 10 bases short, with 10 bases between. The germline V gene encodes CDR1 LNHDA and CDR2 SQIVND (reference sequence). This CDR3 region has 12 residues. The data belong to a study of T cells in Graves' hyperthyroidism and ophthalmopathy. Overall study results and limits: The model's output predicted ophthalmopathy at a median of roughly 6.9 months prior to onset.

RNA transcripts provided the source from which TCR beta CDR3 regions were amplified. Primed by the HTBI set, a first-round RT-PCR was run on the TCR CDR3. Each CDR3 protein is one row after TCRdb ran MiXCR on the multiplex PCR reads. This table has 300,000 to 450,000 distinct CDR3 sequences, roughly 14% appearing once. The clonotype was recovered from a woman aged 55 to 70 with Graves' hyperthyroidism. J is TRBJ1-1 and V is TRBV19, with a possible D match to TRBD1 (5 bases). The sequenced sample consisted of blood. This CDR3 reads CASSIGGVRAFF. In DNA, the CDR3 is TGTGCCAGTAGTATAGGGGGGGTCCGAGCTTTCTTT.